This T cell receptor beta chain was recorded in a study of T cells in Graves' hyperthyroidism and ophthalmopathy. TCR beta CDR3 region amplification was performed from RNA transcripts. First-round RT-PCR targeting the TCR CDR3 was performed with the HTBI primer set. A single record per CDR3 protein comes from TCRdb applying MiXCR to the multiplex PCR reads. This table has 550,000 to 700,000 distinct CDR3 sequences, around 46% appearing once. V was shortened by 5 bases and J by 1 base, with 8 bases between the two germline ends. The germline gives CDR1 ENHRY, CDR2 SYGVKD. This CDR3 region has 14 residues. This clonotype was seen a handful of times. Antigen specificity is unknown. Study-wide results and caveats: Progression to ophthalmopathy was predicted a median of 6.5 months early. Blood also contained most expanded thyroid clonotypes above 0.001.

Diagnosing involved the use of clinical symptoms, serum thyroxine and TRAb, thyroid ultrasound and orbital computed tomography. The chain couples TRBV10-3 to TRBJ1-4, with D uncertain. The TCR comes from an adult woman with Graves' disease, either hyperthyroidism or ophthalmopathy (not recorded which). What was sequenced was peripheral blood or thyroid tissue (not recorded which). DNA for the CDR3: TGTGCCATCAGTAGGAGTGTAACTAATGAAAAACTGTTTTTT. Translation: CAISRSVTNEKLFF.